The 9 T cell receptor beta chains in this list originate from one sample, sequenced in a study of cytomegalovirus exposure and HLA in healthy donors (dated by TCRdb to about 2017). Preparation of the library involved the immunoSEQ multiplex PCR assay. The multiplex PCR relied on a mix of 60 forward primers for TCR Vbeta segments and 13 reverse primers for TCR Jbeta segments. TCRdb carries this immuneACCESS record with in-frame sequences only. Its versions omit some clonotypes, under half of them owing to an unresolved V gene in the studies checked, with the rest unexplained. The sample table holds more than 200,000 clones, of which over 75% were seen once. The top ten constitute 1% to 1.5% of the sample. Sequencing was carried out using PBMCs. The receptors were sampled from a human donor in good health.

The V gene is TRBV2, the J gene TRBJ2-7; the D gene is possibly TRBD2 (5 bases). CDR3 length: 12 residues. Deletions cut 2 bases from V and 4 bases from J, with 6 bases between. Germline assignment: CDR1 SNHLY and CDR2 FYNNEI. The CDR3 sequence: CASSETSYEQYF. The CDR3 coding sequence is TGTGCCAGCAGTGAAACTAGTTACGAGCAGTACTTC.

This chain connects TRBV6-7 to TRBJ1-1, with 9 bases identical to TRBD1. TRBV6-7 belongs to the ORF category, with a function that is uncertain. The trim removed 2 bases at V and 1 base at J, leaving 8 bases unmatched. This CDR3 spans 17 amino acids. CDR3 nucleotides: TGTGCCAGCAGTTACCTGGGACAGGGCGGATCGAACACTGAAGCTTTCTTT. It specifies CASSYLGQGGSNTEAFF.

The chain recombines TRBV5-1 with TRBJ2-1; tentative D call: TRBD1 (6 bases). The CDR3 has 16 residues. The ends were cut back, 2 bases at V and 1 base at J, with 13 bases in the middle. Germline CDR1 is SGHRS and CDR2 is YFSETQ. This chain's CDR3 is CASSLQGLESYNEQFF. CDR3 nucleotide sequence: TGCGCCAGCAGCTTACAGGGTTTAGAATCCTACAATGAGCAGTTCTTC.

This clone was found once. The chain combines TRBV28 with TRBJ2-3, with TRBD1 as a possible D gene (6 bases). Trimming removed 3 bases from V and 2 bases from J, with 12 bases in between. Germline values: CDR1 MDHEN, CDR2 SYDVKM. The CDR3 consists of 15 residues. CDR3 sequence (DNA): TGTGCCAGCAGTTTCGGTACAGGGACCACAGATACGCAGTATTTT. Encoded protein: CASSFGTGTTDTQYF.

The chain has TRBV13 and TRBJ2-3, with 7 nucleotides matching TRBD2. This CDR3 has 15 amino acids. Germline-derived CDR1 and CDR2 are PRHDT and FYEKMQ (reference sequence). The V segment lost 3 bases and the J segment 5 bases; nucleotides outside the gene matches: 8. CDR3 loop: CASSLGGRAVDTQYF. In nucleotides, the CDR3 is TGTGCCAGCAGCTTGGGGGGGAGGGCCGTAGATACGCAGTATTTT.

The chain couples TRBV7-9 to TRBJ2-3, with TRBD2 as a possible D gene (6 bases). Trimming cost V 0 bases and J 0 bases, with 10 bases left between them. Germline V CDR1 and CDR2: SEHNR, FQNEAQ (reference sequence). The CDR3 is 16 residues long. The CDR3 DNA is TGTGCCAGCAGCTTAGCTTCCGGGACTAGCACAGATACGCAGTATTTT. Amino acids: CASSLASGTSTDTQYF.

The chain employs TRBV7-9 and TRBJ1-2, with 10 bases identical to TRBD1. The CDR3 extends over 16 amino acids. J was trimmed by 2 bases and V by 4 bases; bases with no gene match: 7. Germline CDR1 and CDR2: SEHNR and FQNEAQ (reference sequence). The CDR3 region is CASSYAGTGENYGYTF. CDR3 sequence (DNA): TGTGCCAGCAGCTACGCCGGGACAGGGGAAAACTATGGCTACACCTTC.

The J gene is TRBJ1-1, the V gene TRBV27; the match to TRBD1 covers 9 bases. The J segment lost 6 bases and the V segment lost 2 bases, leaving 7 bases of the junction unmatched. This CDR3 is 15 amino acids long. The germline V gene encodes CDR1 MNHEY and CDR2 SMNVEV (reference sequence). The CDR3 sequence is CASSLGLGQGPEAFF. CDR3 nucleotides: TGTGCCAGCAGTTTAGGTCTGGGACAGGGACCTGAAGCTTTCTTT.

The count of this clone is one. The genes are TRBV19 and TRBJ1-2; D uncertain. The V end lost 2 bases, the J end lost 3 bases, and 13 bases lay between the germline ends. CDR1 is LNHDA, CDR2 SQIVND, per germline (reference sequence). The CDR3 sequence is 15 residues long. The CDR3 loop is CASSISPGSDYGYTF. The CDR3 DNA reads as TGTGCCAGTAGTATATCACCGGGATCCGACTATGGCTACACCTTC.